Presented here are 17 T cell receptor beta chains from one specimen sequenced in a study of CD4+ T cells in melanoma. Repertoires were generated with immunoSEQ multiplex PCR, while TCRdb's copy carries only in-frame clones and drops some. Counted here are 15,000 to 20,000 clones, approximately 81% occurring once; the ten biggest clones make up 5.4%. Source material: cells from a culture (not recorded whether cultured in vitro). The receptors derive from a human donor with melanoma.

The genes are TRBV5-1 and TRBJ2-5; 7 bases are shared with TRBD2. With 4 bases clipped from V and 5 bases from J, the junction kept 17 bases outside the gene matches. CDR1 is SGHRS, CDR2 YFSETQ, per germline. CDR3 length equals 17 residues. The CDR3 reads CASSPTLGGGVGETQYF. CDR3 nucleotide sequence: TGCGCCAGCAGCCCCACCTTGGGCGGGGGAGTCGGGGAGACCCAGTACTTC.

The chain couples TRBV7-2 to TRBJ1-4, with D maybe TRBD1 (5 bases). V was shortened by 5 bases and J by 7 bases, with 14 bases between the two germline ends. The CDR3 covers 14 residues. CDR1 and CDR2 from the germline V gene are SGHTA and FQGNSA. In DNA form, the CDR3 reads TGTGCCAGCAGCCCGAGGGGATTGTCTGAAAAACTGTTTTTT. It yields the protein CASSPRGLSEKLFF.

There are a few counts of this clone. The chain is built from TRBV5-4 and TRBJ1-1, with D maybe TRBD1 (5 bases). With 4 bases removed from V and 6 bases from J, the gap between germline ends came to 19 bases. The CDR3 sequence is 15 residues long. CDR1 and CDR2 (germline): SGHNT, YYREEE (reference sequence). The CDR3 DNA sequence: TGTGCCAGCAGCCTCCCGAGGCAGGGCCCGCCTGAAGCTTTCTTT. Translated, it gives CASSLPRQGPPEAFF.

This clone was detected a few times. The chain employs TRBV30 and TRBJ1-5; 8 positions match TRBD1. Germline V gene data show CDR1 as GTSNPN and CDR2 as SVGIG (reference sequence). The V and J ends lost 3 bases and 2 bases, in that order; junction bases with no gene match: 0. This CDR3 spans 13 amino acids. The CDR3 region has the DNA TGTGCCTGGAGGGGACAGGGCAATCAGCCCCAGCATTTT. This sequence encodes CAWRGQGNQPQHF.

The gene calls are TRBV7-9 and TRBJ1-6, with unresolved D. V shed 6 bases and J shed 7 bases, with 19 bases lying between them. The V gene's germline CDR1 is SEHNR and CDR2 FQNEAQ (reference sequence). This CDR3 has 16 amino acids. This CDR3 is CASRPAEGRPNSPLHF. CDR3 in DNA: TGTGCCAGCAGGCCCGCCGAAGGACGGCCCAATTCACCCCTCCACTTT.

The J gene is TRBJ2-3, the V gene TRBV11-2, with D unresolved. The germline V gene has CDR1 SGHAT and CDR2 FQNNGV. Trimming stripped 5 bases from V and 5 bases from J, with 23 bases between. CDR3 size: 17 residues. The CDR3 bases are TGTGCCAGCAGCCCTCGGACCGAGGCCAAACCCGGAGATACGCAGTATTTT. Residues: CASSPRTEAKPGDTQYF.

The V gene is TRBV2, the J gene TRBJ1-4; D not certain. V lost 7 bases and J lost 4, with 7 bases in between. Germline V gene data show CDR1 as SNHLY and CDR2 as FYNNEI. The CDR3 is 12 amino acids. CDR3 in DNA: TGTGCCAGCAACGGATTTAATGAAAAACTGTTTTTT. It specifies CASNGFNEKLFF.

The CDR3 region has the DNA TGCAGCGTTGCAGGACTAGACAATGAGCAGTTCTTC. It yields the protein CSVAGLDNEQFF. The rearrangement uses TRBV29-1 and TRBJ2-1; the match to TRBD2 covers 7 bases. After removal of 4 bases from V and 5 bases from J, the junction contained 2 bases not matched to a gene. The CDR3 consists of 12 residues. Germline V gene sequence: CDR1 SQVTM, CDR2 ANQGSEA.

The V gene is TRBV2, the J gene TRBJ1-1; TRBD1 matches at 7 bases. CDR3 size: 12 residues. Germline V gene data show CDR1 as SNHLY and CDR2 as FYNNEI. Trimming removed 7 bases from V and 5 bases from J; junction bases left unmatched: 4. CDR3 sequence (DNA): TGTGCCAGCAAGAGGGGGCAAACTGAAGCTTTCTTT. Amino acids: CASKRGQTEAFF.

This chain links TRBV5-1 with TRBJ2-5; weak D call: TRBD2 (7 bases). Per germline, CDR1 SGHRS and CDR2 YFSETQ. This CDR3 contains 15 residues. Trimming took off 4 bases at V and 4 bases at J, with 17 bases between the two ends. In nucleotides, the CDR3 is TGCGCCAGCAGCCTGCAGGGGACTACTTCAGAGACCCAGTACTTC. Its protein is CASSLQGTTSETQYF.

The chain joins TRBV2 to TRBJ2-2; tentatively, D is TRBD1 or TRBD2 (5 bases each). The CDR3 loop spans 14 amino acids. Germline V gene data show CDR1 as SNHLY and CDR2 as FYNNEI. Trimming stripped 3 bases from V and 6 bases from J, with 11 bases between. CDR3 amino acids: CASSDARGAGELFF. Written as DNA, the CDR3 is TGTGCCAGCAGTGATGCACGGGGCGCCGGGGAGCTGTTTTTT.

The chain links TRBV7-8 to TRBJ1-5; D uncertain. V lost 1 base to trimming and J lost 6 bases, with 10 bases between them. Germline V gene lookup returns CDR1 SGHVS and CDR2 FQNEAQ. CDR3 length: 14 residues. The CDR3 bases are TGTGCCAGCAGCTTAGGGGAGGGTAGTCAGCCCCAGCATTTT. Protein sequence: CASSLGEGSQPQHF.

The rearrangement uses TRBV7-9 and TRBJ2-5; D is uncertain. Germline V lookup: CDR1 SEHNR, CDR2 FQNEAQ (reference sequence). The V and J ends lost 1 base and 5 bases respectively, with 5 bases between them. This CDR3 contains 12 residues. The CDR3 nucleotides are TGTGCCAGCAGCTTAGGGTACGAGACCCAGTACTTC. It encodes CASSLGYETQYF.

The rearrangement links TRBV7-6 to TRBJ2-5; maybe TRBD2 (6 bases). V was clipped by 3 bases and J by 5 bases, with 13 bases between them. Germline CDR1 SGHVS, CDR2 FNYEAQ. The CDR3 is 14 residues long. As DNA, the CDR3 is TGTGCCAGCAGCTTGTGGGGGGAGCGGGAGACCCAGTACTTC. Protein sequence: CASSLWGERETQYF.

The sample holds one count of this clone. The rearrangement links TRBV5-1 to TRBJ1-1, with TRBD1 matching 9 bases. This CDR3 has 15 amino acids. The V segment lost 4 bases and the J segment 3 bases; nucleotides outside the gene matches: 7. Germline V CDR1 and CDR2: SGHRS, YFSETQ. The CDR3 DNA follows: TGCGCCAGCAGCAGGGCCGGGACAGGGTACACTGAAGCTTTCTTT. Amino acid sequence: CASSRAGTGYTEAFF.

The chain combines TRBV19 with TRBJ1-1; D perhaps matches TRBD1 (6 bases). Germline assignment: CDR1 LNHDA and CDR2 SQIVND (reference sequence). Trimming took off 5 bases at V and 1 base at J, with 11 bases between the two ends. This CDR3 has 14 residues. In nucleotides, the CDR3 is TGTGCCAGTAGTCCGGACAGTTGGAACACTGAAGCTTTCTTT. This codes for CASSPDSWNTEAFF. Using reference TRBV19 and TRBJ1-1 for the parts outside the CDR3, the full variable domain is DGGITQSPKYLFRKEGQNVTLSCEQNLNHDAMYWYRQDPGQGLRLIYYSQIVNDFQKGDIAEGYSVSREKKESFPLTVTSAQKNPTAFYLCASSPDSWNTEAFFGQGTRLTVV.

The chain links TRBV5-1 to TRBJ2-5, with no clear D. There are 12 residues in the CDR3. The V end lost 5 bases, the J end lost 3 bases, and 8 bases lay between the germline ends. CDR1 is SGHRS, CDR2 YFSETQ, per germline. Here the CDR3 reads CASRGWEETQYF. The CDR3 DNA reads TGCGCCAGCAGAGGGTGGGAAGAGACCCAGTACTTC.